This TCR beta chain was profiled in a study of cytomegalovirus exposure and HLA in healthy donors. General study findings and limits: HLA alleles were associated with 15,000 to 20,000 TCR beta sequences in a later analysis at 0.05 false discovery rate.

This CDR3 spans 16 amino acids. The V and J ends lost 0 bases and 2 bases, in that order; junction bases with no gene match: 5. Germline loops: CDR1 KGHSH, CDR2 LQKENI. All donors participated as healthy donors of bone marrow. This clone was detected a few times. The antigen remains undetermined. The PCR had 60 Vbeta and 13 Jbeta primers. TCRdb keeps only in-frame clones here, not all; method: immunoSEQ multiplex PCR. Among over 60,000 clones listed, roughly 75% were seen once. This chain connects TRBV18 to TRBJ2-7; TRBD2 matches at 9 bases. This sequence originates from a woman between 25 and 40 years old in good health and CMV-seronegative. Specimen: PBMCs. CDR3 protein: CASSPPLAGSPYEQYF. CDR3 coding DNA: TGTGCCAGCTCACCACCGCTAGCGGGATCACCCTACGAGCAGTACTTC.